This TCR beta chain derives from a study of T cell changes during pregnancy in multiple sclerosis. V was clipped by 1 base and J by 5 bases; unmatched bases: 3. This CDR3 has 15 amino acids. The germline V gene has CDR1 KGHSH and CDR2 LQKENI. Sequencing was performed with immunoSEQ multiplex PCR; in TCRdb, only in-frame clones are kept and a portion is missing. The sample carries approximately 100,000 clones, more than 80% recorded once. This material consisted of peripheral blood, taken before pregnancy. The J gene is TRBJ2-1, the V gene TRBV18; 9 bases map to TRBD2. The origin of this receptor is a female donor with multiple sclerosis, enrolled in a pregnancy study. CDR3 DNA: TGTGCCAGCTCACCACTAGCGGGGGCAAACAATGAGCAGTTCTTC. Translation: CASSPLAGANNEQFF.